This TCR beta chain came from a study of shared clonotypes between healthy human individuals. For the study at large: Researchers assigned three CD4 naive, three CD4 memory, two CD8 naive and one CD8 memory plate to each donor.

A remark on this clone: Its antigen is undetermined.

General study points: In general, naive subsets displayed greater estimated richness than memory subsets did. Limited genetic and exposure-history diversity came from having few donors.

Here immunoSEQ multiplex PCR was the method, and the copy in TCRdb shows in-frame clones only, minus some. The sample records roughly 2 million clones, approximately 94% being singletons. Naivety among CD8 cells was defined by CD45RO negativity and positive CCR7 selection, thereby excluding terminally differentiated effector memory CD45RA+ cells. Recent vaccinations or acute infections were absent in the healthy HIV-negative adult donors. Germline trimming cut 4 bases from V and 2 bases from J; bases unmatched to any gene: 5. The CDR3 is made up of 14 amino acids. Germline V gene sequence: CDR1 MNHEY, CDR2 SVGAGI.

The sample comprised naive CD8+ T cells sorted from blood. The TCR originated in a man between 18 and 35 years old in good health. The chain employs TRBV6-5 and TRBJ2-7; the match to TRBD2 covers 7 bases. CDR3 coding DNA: TGTGCCAGCAGTTCTAGCGGCCCGACCTACGAGCAGTACTTC. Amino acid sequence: CASSSSGPTYEQYF.